Each of the 32 T cell receptor beta chains below was sequenced from the same sample in a study of T cell responses to AZD1222 COVID-19 vaccine. The table came from immunoSEQ multiplex PCR; TCRdb's copy has only in-frame clones and leaves some out. The profile shows approximately 140,000 clones, about 90% of them singletons. The sequenced sample was peripheral blood, obtained on day 0 of AZD1222 vaccination. These receptors were collected from an adult in good health.

V is TRBV9 and J is TRBJ1-6, with D unclear. V shed 4 bases and J shed 7 bases, with 9 bases lying between them. Looked up from germline, CDR1 is SGDLS and CDR2 is YYNGEE. The length of the CDR3 is 13 residues. The DNA of the CDR3 is TGTGCCAGCAGCCCCTCCCGGAATTCACCCCTCCACTTT. Translating gives CASSPSRNSPLHF.

The CDR3 here is CASSEAGTANTEAFF. In nucleotides, the CDR3 is TGCGCCAGCAGTGAGGCCGGGACAGCTAACACTGAAGCTTTCTTT. The V and J genes are TRBV10-1 and TRBJ1-1; 7 bases line up with TRBD1. CDR1 and CDR2 (germline): WNHNN, SYGVQD (reference sequence). CDR3 length equals 15 residues. V dropped 2 bases and J dropped 2; count of bases not matched to a gene: 5.

The chain is built from TRBV4-2 and TRBJ2-2; D unresolved. Trimming took off 3 bases at V and 6 bases at J, with 11 bases between the two ends. The CDR3 has 14 residues. Germline V gene data show CDR1 as LGHNA and CDR2 as YNFKEQ. CDR3 in DNA: TGTGCCAGCAGCCAGGGCCCTGGGGCCGGGGAGCTGTTTTTT. Encoded protein: CASSQGPGAGELFF.

This chain joins TRBV6-5 and TRBJ2-7; the match to TRBD1 covers 7 bases. CDR1 is MNHEY, CDR2 SVGAGI, per germline. Losses at the gene ends were 7 bases for V and 5 bases for J; bases not matched to a gene: 8. The CDR3 is 13 residues long. CDR3 region: CASKVRGRDEQYF. DNA for the CDR3: TGTGCCAGCAAAGTCAGGGGGAGAGACGAGCAGTACTTC.

The chain is built from TRBV11-3 and TRBJ1-2, with TRBD1 as a possible D gene (5 bases). The V gene lost 1 base and the J gene lost 7 bases, with 7 bases spanning the gap. From germline, CDR1 is SGHNT and CDR2 YENEEA. The CDR3 consists of 12 residues. CDR3 coding DNA: TGTGCCAGCAGCTTAGGGGGCACTGGCTACACCTTC. Translated: CASSLGGTGYTF.

This chain uses TRBV6-6 with TRBJ1-6; 12 bases fit TRBD1. The CDR3 has 17 residues. With 5 bases clipped from V and 2 bases from J, the junction kept 4 bases outside the gene matches. Per germline, CDR1 MNHNY and CDR2 SVGAGI (reference sequence). The chain's CDR3 is CASSPGQGAAYNSPLHF. For the CDR3, the DNA is TGTGCCAGCAGTCCGGGACAGGGGGCCGCCTATAATTCACCCCTCCACTTT.

CDR3 region: CASSPQGQAHNEQFF. The CDR3 DNA reads TGTGCCAGCAGCCCGCAGGGACAGGCGCATAATGAGCAGTTCTTC. The chain joins TRBV7-9 to TRBJ2-1; 8 bases agree with TRBD1. The V and J ends lost 5 bases and 7 bases, in that order; junction bases with no gene match: 10. CDR3 length: 15 residues. Germline CDR1 is SEHNR and CDR2 is FQNEAQ (reference sequence).

This clone was found a few times. The rearrangement joins TRBV27 to TRBJ2-7; 9 nucleotides agree with TRBD2. CDR1 is MNHEY and CDR2 is SMNVEV in the germline V gene (reference sequence). CDR3 length equals 14 residues. Losses at the gene ends were 3 bases for V and 7 bases for J; bases not matched to a gene: 7. This CDR3 is CASSLAGGPWEQYF. The CDR3 bases are TGTGCCAGCAGTTTGGCGGGAGGGCCGTGGGAGCAGTACTTC.

The V call is TRBV15, the J call TRBJ2-4; D remains ambiguous. Per the germline V gene, CDR1 is LNHNV and CDR2 is YYDKDF (reference sequence). The V end lost 1 base, the J end lost 3 bases, and 13 bases lay between the germline ends. This CDR3 contains 16 residues. The DNA for the CDR3 is TGTGCCACCAGCAGAGTGGTTGGGGTTGGCAAAAACATTCAGTACTTC. Its protein product is CATSRVVGVGKNIQYF. Full variable domain (outside the CDR3, taken from reference TRBV15 and TRBJ2-4): DAMVIQNPRYQVTQFGKPVTLSCSQTLNHNVMYWYQQKSSQAPKLLFHYYDKDFNNEADTPDNFQSRRPNTSFCFLDIRSPGLGDTAMYLCATSRVVGVGKNIQYFGAGTRLSVL.

J is TRBJ1-4 and V is TRBV5-6; D uncertain. V was cut by 4 bases and J by 5 bases, with 12 bases left in between. The CDR3 extends over 14 amino acids. Germline CDR1 SGHDT, CDR2 YYEEEE. This CDR3 reads CASSLPGTNEKLFF. The CDR3 nucleotides are TGTGCCAGCAGCCTACCGGGCACAAATGAAAAACTGTTTTTT.

The genes are TRBV28 and TRBJ1-1; no firm D call. Trimming stripped 5 bases from V and 0 bases from J, with 13 bases between. The CDR3 length is 15 residues. CDR1 is MDHEN and CDR2 is SYDVKM in the germline V gene. The CDR3 spells CASSRPRRLNTEAFF. For the CDR3, the DNA is TGTGCCAGCAGTAGGCCCCGCCGGCTGAACACTGAAGCTTTCTTT.

The genes are TRBV19 and TRBJ2-3; D gene ambiguous. V lost 5 bases and J 2 bases, leaving 5 bases between the germline ends. Germline CDR1 LNHDA, CDR2 SQIVND (reference sequence). There are 12 residues in the CDR3. Here the CDR3 reads CASSALTDTQYF. For the CDR3, the DNA is TGTGCCAGTAGTGCCCTCACAGATACGCAGTATTTT.

The chain links TRBV28 to TRBJ2-1; D remains ambiguous. This CDR3 has 16 residues. CDR1 MDHEN and CDR2 SYDVKM come from the germline V gene. Trimming left V 3 bases short and J 7 bases short, with 19 bases between. In DNA, the CDR3 is TGTGCCAGCAGTTTGGGGTTAGCTCAAAGCCGGAATGAGCAGTTCTTC. Its protein product is CASSLGLAQSRNEQFF.

The V and J genes are TRBV6-2 or TRBV6-3 and TRBJ2-2, with 11 positions matching TRBD2. This CDR3 has 19 amino acids. Germline V gene sequence: CDR1 MNHEY, CDR2 SVGEGT. J lost 3 bases, V lost 2 bases, and 11 bases had no gene match. The CDR3 is CASSYEVAGGPKYTGELFF. As DNA, the CDR3 is TGTGCCAGCAGTTACGAGGTAGCGGGAGGGCCTAAATACACCGGGGAGCTGTTTTTT.

The chain links TRBV5-1 to TRBJ2-3, with D uncertain. The CDR3 runs to 16 residues. Trimming shortened V by 1 base and J by 6 bases, and 18 bases separated the two germline ends. Germline CDR1 is SGHRS and CDR2 is YFSETQ. This chain's CDR3 is CASSLLNTPPADTQYF. In nucleotides, the CDR3 is TGCGCCAGCAGCTTGTTAAATACCCCTCCGGCGGATACGCAGTATTTT.

The CDR3 is CASSFSPGAPDTQYF. The CDR3 bases are TGTGCCAGCAGCTTCTCTCCGGGGGCCCCAGATACGCAGTATTTT. V gene TRBV9 combines with J gene TRBJ2-3; D is possibly TRBD1 or TRBD2 (6 bases each). V lost 4 bases to trimming and J lost 4 bases, with 16 bases between them. The CDR3 runs to 15 residues. Germline CDR1 SGDLS, CDR2 YYNGEE.

This clone was recorded a few times. The V and J genes are TRBV6-4 and TRBJ1-3; D is perhaps TRBD1 (5 bases). This CDR3 contains 15 residues. Germline assignment: CDR1 MRHNA and CDR2 SNTAGT. Trimming took 5 bases from V and 2 from J, leaving 13 bases between them. CDR3 sequence: CASSRQGVTGNTIYF. CDR3 nucleotide sequence: TGTGCCAGCAGTAGGCAGGGAGTTACTGGAAACACCATATATTTT.

The rearrangement links TRBV6-1 to TRBJ2-7; the match to TRBD1 covers 8 bases. Germline values: CDR1 MNHNS, CDR2 SASEGT. This CDR3 is 15 amino acids long. V lost 2 bases, J lost 5 bases, and 8 bases stayed unmatched. The CDR3 coding sequence is TGTGCCAGCAGTGAATGGACAGGGAGGCACGACGAGCAGTACTTC. Translation gives CASSEWTGRHDEQYF.

The chain has TRBV6-2 or TRBV6-3 and TRBJ1-5; 9 bases map to TRBD1. The trim removed 4 bases at V and 3 bases at J, leaving 4 bases unmatched. The CDR3 runs to 15 residues. CDR1 MNHEY and CDR2 SVGEGT come from the germline V gene. The CDR3 DNA is TGTGCCAGCAGTTCGGGGGACAGGGCCAATCAGCCCCAGCATTTT. Encoded protein: CASSSGDRANQPQHF.

The rearrangement links TRBV5-1 to TRBJ2-1, with 7 bases identical to TRBD1. V lost 0 bases to trimming and J lost 5 bases; unmatched junction nucleotides: 5. The V gene's germline CDR1 is SGHRS and CDR2 YFSETQ. The CDR3 has 15 amino acids. CDR3: CASSLDRGGHNEQFF. Here the CDR3 DNA reads TGCGCCAGCAGCTTGGACAGGGGTGGACACAATGAGCAGTTCTTC.

As concerns this clone: The CDR3 does not end in the conserved phenylalanine or tryptophan, so this is likely a read error. No DNA is shown, since the ends of the CDR3 on it are uncertain; the CDR3 is the one TCRdb lists. The chain combines TRBV28 with TRBJ2-7; no check of the table's D call, TRBD2, against the DNA was made. The CDR3 spans 12 amino acids, including both terminal residues. The V gene's germline CDR1 is MDHEN and CDR2 SYDVKM. The CDR3 region is CASSSEVFPLRL.

The V and J genes are TRBV18 and TRBJ1-1; 7 bases are a match to TRBD1. This CDR3 has 14 residues. Germline V gene sequence: CDR1 KGHSH, CDR2 LQKENI. V lost 5 bases to trimming and J lost 1 base; unmatched junction nucleotides: 4. The CDR3 sequence is CASSSNRGNTEAFF. The CDR3 bases are TGTGCCAGCTCAAGCAACAGGGGGAACACTGAAGCTTTCTTT.

The rearrangement joins TRBV2 to TRBJ1-2; tentatively, D is TRBD1 (5 bases). Germline V gene data show CDR1 as SNHLY and CDR2 as FYNNEI. This CDR3 comprises 14 residues. The V end was cut by 2 bases, the J end by 4 bases, with 11 bases between. This CDR3 is CASSEPGLSYGYTF. The CDR3 coding sequence is TGTGCCAGCAGTGAACCGGGACTTAGCTATGGCTACACCTTC.

The CDR3 loop reads CASSSGTNQETQYF. The CDR3 region has the DNA TGTGCCAGCAGCTCCGGGACAAACCAAGAGACCCAGTACTTC. The chain combines TRBV6-1 with TRBJ2-5; D perhaps matches TRBD1 (6 bases). There are 14 residues in the CDR3. V dropped 6 bases and J dropped 0 bases, with 11 bases sitting between them. Germline V gives CDR1 MNHNS, CDR2 SASEGT.

V and J are TRBV6-4 and TRBJ2-1; 9 positions match TRBD2. Germline loops: CDR1 MRHNA, CDR2 SNTAGT. The CDR3 length is 14 residues. Unmatched junction bases numbered 1, after V lost 2 bases and J lost 5 bases. CDR3 in DNA: TGTGCCAGCAGTGACGGGACTAGCCACAATGAGCAGTTCTTC. It translates to CASSDGTSHNEQFF.

In DNA form, the CDR3 reads TGTGCCACCAGTGATTTTAACAGCAATCAGCCCCAGCATTTT. This encodes CATSDFNSNQPQHF. The chain is built from TRBV24-1 and TRBJ1-5, with unresolved D. Deletions cut 1 base from V and 1 base from J, with 4 bases between. The CDR3 extends over 14 amino acids. CDR1 and CDR2 from the germline V gene are KGHDR and SFDVKD.

Note on this clone: Sequence at one end of the junction differs from germline and may be a read error. The chain couples TRBV6-1 to TRBJ1-4; weak D call: TRBD1 (6 bases). The V gene's germline CDR1 is MNHNS and CDR2 SASEGT. CDR3 length equals 18 residues. CDR3 protein: CASSEGEPTGHYNEKLFF. The CDR3 bases are TGTGCCAGCAGCGAAGGGGAGCCGACAGGCCATTATAATGAAAAACTGTTTTTT.

The genes are TRBV28 and TRBJ1-1; no clear D gene. CDR3 size: 12 residues. Per germline, CDR1 MDHEN and CDR2 SYDVKM. Trimming removed 6 bases at V and 7 bases at J, with 12 bases between. CDR3 sequence: CASSPFGLEAFF. The CDR3 nucleotides are TGTGCCAGCAGCCCCTTCGGACTTGAAGCTTTCTTT. Full variable domain (rest looked up from reference TRBV28 and TRBJ1-1): DVKVTQSSRYLVKRTGEKVFLECVQDMDHENMFWYRQDPGLGLRLIYFSYDVKMKEKGDIPEGYSVSREKKERFSLILESASTNQTSMYLCASSPFGLEAFFGQGTRLTVV.

V usage is TRBV28 and J usage is TRBJ1-5; a possible D gene is TRBD1 (5 bases). Germline CDR1 reads MDHEN; CDR2 reads SYDVKM. Trimming cost V 0 bases and J 1 base, with 13 bases left between them. There are 17 residues in the CDR3. The CDR3 region is CASSLWRRQGSNQPQHF. CDR3 sequence (DNA): TGTGCCAGCAGTTTATGGAGGAGGCAGGGAAGCAATCAGCCCCAGCATTTT.

The chain couples TRBV4-1 to TRBJ2-7; TRBD1 is a possible D gene (7 bases). V lost 0 bases, J lost 6 bases, and 21 bases lay in between. CDR1 is MGHRA and CDR2 is YSYEKL in the germline V gene. There are 17 residues in the CDR3. This chain's CDR3 is CASSQDTGTLRQGEQYF. The CDR3 DNA follows: TGCGCCAGCAGCCAAGATACGGGGACTCTGCGACAGGGCGAGCAGTACTTC.

The chain is built from TRBV11-2 and TRBJ2-3; maybe TRBD1 (5 bases). The CDR3 contains 13 residues. The V and J ends lost 0 bases and 8 bases respectively, with 9 bases between them. CDR1 and CDR2 from the germline V gene are SGHAT and FQNNGV. The CDR3 reads CASSLEGLSTQYF. Written as DNA, the CDR3 is TGTGCCAGCAGCTTAGAGGGGCTCTCTACGCAGTATTTT.

The chain carries TRBV3-1 (or the pseudogene TRBV3-2) and TRBJ1-1; 9 bases are shared with TRBD1. The J segment lost 0 bases and the V segment lost 0 bases, leaving 2 bases of the junction unmatched. CDR3 length equals 16 residues. CDR1 LGHDT and CDR2 YNNKEL come from the germline V gene (reference sequence). The CDR3 DNA follows: TGTGCCAGCAGCCAAGAAACAGGGGGCCTGAACACTGAAGCTTTCTTT. Its protein product is CASSQETGGLNTEAFF.